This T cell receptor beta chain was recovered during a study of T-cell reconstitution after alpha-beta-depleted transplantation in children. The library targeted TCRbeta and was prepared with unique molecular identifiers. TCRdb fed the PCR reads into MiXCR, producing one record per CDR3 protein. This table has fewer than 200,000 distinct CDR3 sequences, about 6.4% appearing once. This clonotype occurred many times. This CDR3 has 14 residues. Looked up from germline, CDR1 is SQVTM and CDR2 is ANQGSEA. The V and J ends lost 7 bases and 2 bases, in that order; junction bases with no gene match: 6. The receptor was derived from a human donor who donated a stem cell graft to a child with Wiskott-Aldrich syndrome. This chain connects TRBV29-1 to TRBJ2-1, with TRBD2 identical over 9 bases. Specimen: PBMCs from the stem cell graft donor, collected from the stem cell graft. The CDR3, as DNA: TGCAGCGCAGTTCTAGCGGGACCCTACAATGAGCAGTTCTTC. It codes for CSAVLAGPYNEQFF.